This T cell receptor (beta chain) derives from a study of cytomegalovirus exposure and HLA in healthy donors. The CDR3 length is 15 residues. Per germline, CDR1 SGHRS and CDR2 YFSETQ. The V gene end was trimmed by 5 bases and the J gene end by 1 base; junction bases not matched to a gene: 4. Amplification used 60 Vbeta primers and 13 Jbeta primers. Assay used: immunoSEQ multiplex PCR; TCRdb lists only in-frame clones, some missing. The sample has approximately 200,000 clones, around 80% seen once; the top ten hold less than 2%. The gene calls are TRBV5-1 and TRBJ2-7, with 12 bases aligning to TRBD2. The sample comprised PBMCs. This TCR derives from a man younger than 45 in good health and CMV-seronegative. CDR3 in DNA: TGCGCCAGCAGTACCGGGACTAGCGGGTCCTACGAGCAGTACTTC. It is translated as CASSTGTSGSYEQYF.